This T cell receptor (beta chain) was recovered during a study of tumor-infiltrating lymphocytes in primary liver carcinoma. Study context: Stage T1-T3 N0M0 tumors measured about 4.2 to 10 cm at most.

TCR beta cDNA was reverse-transcribed from approximately 0.45 ug of total RNA. The reaction used a constant-region primer and ProtoScript II reverse transcriptase. Three nested multiplex PCR rounds, a slightly modified ARM-PCR, produced the libraries for TCR beta. Two initial PCR rounds of around 9 cycles each paired TRBV1-TRBV30 forward primers with a C-beta reverse primer. TCRdb reprocessed the multiplex PCR reads with MiXCR, giving one entry per CDR3 protein. The sample holds 300,000 to 400,000 distinct CDR3 sequences, less than 70% seen once. This clonotype appeared a single time. An end of the junction does not agree with germline; a read error may underlie this. Blood RNA was derived from unsorted whole blood, and germline DNA was extracted too. Looked up from germline, CDR1 is SGHDN and CDR2 is FVKESK. The length of the CDR3 is 17 residues.

The rearrangement uses TRBV14 and TRBJ2-3, with 7 nucleotides matching TRBD1. This clonotype originated in a man in his forties with primary liver carcinoma and hepatitis B virus infection. Sequencing used peripheral blood. The DNA of the CDR3 is TGTGCCAGCATCCAAGAGCCACAGGGGTGGGGCACAGATACGCAGTATTTT. Protein sequence: CASIQEPQGWGTDTQYF.